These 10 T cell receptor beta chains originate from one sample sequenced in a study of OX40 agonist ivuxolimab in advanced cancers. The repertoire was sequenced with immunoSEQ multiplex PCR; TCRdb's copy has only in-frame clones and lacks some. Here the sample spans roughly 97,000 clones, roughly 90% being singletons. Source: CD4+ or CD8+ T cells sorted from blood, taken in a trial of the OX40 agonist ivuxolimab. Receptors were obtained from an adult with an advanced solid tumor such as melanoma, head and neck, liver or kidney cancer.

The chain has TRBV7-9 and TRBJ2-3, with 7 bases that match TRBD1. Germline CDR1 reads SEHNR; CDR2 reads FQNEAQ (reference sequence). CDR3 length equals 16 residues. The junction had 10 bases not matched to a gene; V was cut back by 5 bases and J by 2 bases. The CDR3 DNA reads TGTGCCAGCAGCCTAGGACAGGATTGGGCCACAGATACGCAGTATTTT. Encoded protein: CASSLGQDWATDTQYF.

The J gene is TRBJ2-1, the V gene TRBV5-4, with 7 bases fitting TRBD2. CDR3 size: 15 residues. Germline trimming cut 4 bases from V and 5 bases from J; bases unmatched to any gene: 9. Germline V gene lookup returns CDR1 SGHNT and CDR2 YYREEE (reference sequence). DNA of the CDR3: TGTGCCAGCAGCCGGGGAGGGGAGATGAACAATGAGCAGTTCTTC. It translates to CASSRGGEMNNEQFF.

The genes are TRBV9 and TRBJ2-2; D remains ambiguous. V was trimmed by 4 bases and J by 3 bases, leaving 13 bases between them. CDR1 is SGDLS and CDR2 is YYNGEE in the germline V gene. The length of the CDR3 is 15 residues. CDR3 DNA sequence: TGTGCCAGCAGCAGGGAAGGTATCTACACCGGGGAGCTGTTTTTT. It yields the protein CASSREGIYTGELFF.

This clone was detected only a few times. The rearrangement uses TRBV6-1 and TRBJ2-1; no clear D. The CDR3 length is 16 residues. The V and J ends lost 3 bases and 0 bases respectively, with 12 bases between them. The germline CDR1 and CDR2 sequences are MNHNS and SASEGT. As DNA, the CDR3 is TGTGCCAGCAGTGACTATTTGGGCCTCTCCTACAATGAGCAGTTCTTC. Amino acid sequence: CASSDYLGLSYNEQFF.

CDR3 sequence (DNA): TGTGCCAGCAGCGACCCCGGGACAGGGAACTATGGCTACACCTTC. Amino acid sequence: CASSDPGTGNYGYTF. The chain carries TRBV21-1 and TRBJ1-2; whether TRBD1, the table's D call, matches the DNA was not checked. TRBV21-1 is designated a pseudogene. The CDR3 has 15 amino acids.

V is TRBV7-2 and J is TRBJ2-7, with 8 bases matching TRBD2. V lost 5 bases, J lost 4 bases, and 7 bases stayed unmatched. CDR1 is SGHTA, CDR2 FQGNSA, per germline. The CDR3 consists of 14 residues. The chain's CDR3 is CASSRSGGLYEQYF. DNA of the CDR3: TGTGCCAGCAGCCGCAGCGGGGGACTTTACGAGCAGTACTTC.

The CDR3 DNA sequence: TGTGCCAGCAGCCAAGGACAGGGGGCCCTCTATGGCTACACCTTC. Its protein is CASSQGQGALYGYTF. The V gene is TRBV4-2, the J gene TRBJ1-2; 10 bases agree with TRBD1. Germline V gene lookup returns CDR1 LGHNA and CDR2 YNFKEQ. Trimming took 1 base from V and 4 from J; bases not matched to a gene: 3. This CDR3 is 15 amino acids long.

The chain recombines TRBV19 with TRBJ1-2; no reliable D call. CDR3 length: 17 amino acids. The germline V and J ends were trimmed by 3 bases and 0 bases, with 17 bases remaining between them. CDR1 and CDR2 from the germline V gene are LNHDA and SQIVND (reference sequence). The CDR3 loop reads CASSIGQVLTTNYGYTF. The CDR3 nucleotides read TGTGCCAGTAGTATCGGGCAGGTTCTTACAACTAACTATGGCTACACCTTC.

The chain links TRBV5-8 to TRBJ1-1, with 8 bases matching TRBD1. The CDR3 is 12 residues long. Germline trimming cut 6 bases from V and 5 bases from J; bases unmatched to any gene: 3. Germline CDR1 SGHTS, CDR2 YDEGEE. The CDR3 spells CASNGQGTEAFF. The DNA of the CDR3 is TGTGCCAGCAACGGACAGGGAACTGAAGCTTTCTTT. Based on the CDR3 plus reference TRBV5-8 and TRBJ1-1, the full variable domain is EAGVTQSPTHLIKTRGQQATLRCSPISGHTSVYWYQQALGLGLQFLLWYDEGEERNRGNFPPRFSGRQFPNYSSELNVNALELEDSALYLCASNGQGTEAFFGQGTRLTVV.

CDR3 protein: CASSEARQGNSPLHF. The DNA of the CDR3 is TGTGCCAGCAGTGAAGCGCGGCAGGGCAATTCACCCCTCCACTTT. The chain is built from TRBV2 and TRBJ1-6; tentative D call: TRBD1 (5 bases). The germline V gene encodes CDR1 SNHLY and CDR2 FYNNEI. This CDR3 has 15 residues. Deletions cut 0 bases from V and 7 bases from J, with 10 bases between.